This T cell receptor beta chain was sequenced for a study of control samples from healthy donors and cancer patients. Germline V gene sequence: CDR1 SGHTA, CDR2 FQGNSA. J gave up 0 bases and V 10 bases, and 17 bases lay outside the gene matches. This CDR3 spans 18 amino acids. The data were produced by immunoSEQ multiplex PCR, yet TCRdb's version contains in-frame clones alone and is incomplete. The sample has 80,000 to 100,000 clones, 92% seen once. What was sequenced was blood. The receptor comes from a human donor in good health. The donor label of this sample is uncertain. The chain joins TRBV7-2 to TRBJ2-3; TRBD2 matches at 9 bases. CDR3 in amino acids: CATLTGASGASSTDTQYF. CDR3 sequence (DNA): TGTGCCACCCTCACCGGGGCTAGCGGGGCCTCTAGCACAGATACGCAGTATTTT.